This TCR beta chain was sequenced for a study of T cell repertoires in cytomegalovirus infection. In the study overall: In public TCR beta signatures, there were indications of both CMV infection and matching HLA type. Points from the study as a whole: Cumulative frequency (of public TCR beta family members) identified carriers of CMV plus the relevant HLA.

CDR1 is SGHTA, CDR2 FQGNSA, per germline. V was cut by 1 base and J by 0 bases, with 7 bases left in between. The CDR3 is made up of 15 amino acids. Many counts were recorded for this clonotype. The antigen is not known. Each CDR3 protein gets one entry after TCRdb re-called the reads with MiXCR. This sample has 250,000 or so distinct CDR3 sequences, with 9.1% found just once. The chain combines TRBV7-2 with TRBJ2-4; D not resolved. This TCR was sampled from a human donor in good health (CMV status not recorded). Some clones in this sample may be carry-over from other donors' samples. The source material was PBMCs. CDR3 nucleotides: TGTGCCAGCAGCTTAGTGCCACTAGCCAAAAACATTCAGTACTTC. Amino acid sequence: CASSLVPLAKNIQYF.